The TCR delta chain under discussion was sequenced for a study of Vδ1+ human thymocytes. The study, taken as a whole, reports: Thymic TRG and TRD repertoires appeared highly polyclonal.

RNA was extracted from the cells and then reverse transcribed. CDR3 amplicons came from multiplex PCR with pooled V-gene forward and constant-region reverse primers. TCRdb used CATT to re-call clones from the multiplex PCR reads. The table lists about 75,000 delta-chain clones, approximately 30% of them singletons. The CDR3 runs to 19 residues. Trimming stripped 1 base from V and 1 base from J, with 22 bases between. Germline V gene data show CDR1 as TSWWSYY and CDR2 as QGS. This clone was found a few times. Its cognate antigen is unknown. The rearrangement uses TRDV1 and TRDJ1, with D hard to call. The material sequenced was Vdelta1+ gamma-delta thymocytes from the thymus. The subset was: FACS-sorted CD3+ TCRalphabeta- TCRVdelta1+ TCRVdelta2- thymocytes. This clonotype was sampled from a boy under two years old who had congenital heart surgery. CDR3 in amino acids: CALGEPGRPPCGSTDKLIF. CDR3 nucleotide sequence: TGTGCTCTTGGGGAACCCGGGCGTCCCCCTTGCGGGTCCACCGATAAACTCATCTTT.